This T cell receptor (beta chain) was obtained from a study of T cell repertoires in cytomegalovirus infection. From the reads, TCRdb called clonotypes with MiXCR, one entry per CDR3 protein. Among fewer than 200,000 distinct CDR3 sequences listed, approximately 19% were seen once. This CDR3 spans 12 amino acids. Trimming took 1 base from V and 9 from J, leaving 9 bases between them. Germline lookup yields CDR1 MDHEN and CDR2 SYDVKM. This clonotype was seen repeatedly, ten times or more. V and J are TRBV28 and TRBJ2-5; D is undetermined. The sequencing input was PBMCs. The sequence derives from a human donor in good health (CMV status not recorded). Some clones in this sample may be carry-over from other donors' samples. The CDR3 loop is CASSLYDNAQYF. As DNA, the CDR3 is TGTGCCAGCAGTTTATATGACAACGCCCAGTACTTC.